This entry features one T cell receptor beta chain sequence. The antigen remains unidentified. Using its own MiXCR run on the 5' RACE reads, TCRdb lists one record per CDR3 protein. The sample carries about 800,000 distinct CDR3 sequences, roughly 10% recorded once. The sample originates from a study of CD8 T cells in ankylosing spondylitis. The CDR3 runs 16 residues. V shed 1 base and J shed 2 bases, with 15 bases lying between them. Study conclusions and caveats: A TCR beta motif of under 10 highly homologous variants appeared characteristic of ankylosing spondylitis blood. Researchers reportedly found disease-linked clones significantly enriched in matched ankylosing spondylitis synovial fluid.

The V and J genes are TRBV12-3 or TRBV12-4 and TRBJ2-7; D possibly corresponds to TRBD1 (6 bases). Sequenced: blood, either unsorted or a sorted T cell fraction (not recorded which). The receptor was derived from a male donor with ankylosing spondylitis. CDR3 in DNA: TGTGCCAGCAGTTTAGGGGCCAGGGGCCAAACCTACGAGCAGTACTTC. Protein: CASSLGARGQTYEQYF.